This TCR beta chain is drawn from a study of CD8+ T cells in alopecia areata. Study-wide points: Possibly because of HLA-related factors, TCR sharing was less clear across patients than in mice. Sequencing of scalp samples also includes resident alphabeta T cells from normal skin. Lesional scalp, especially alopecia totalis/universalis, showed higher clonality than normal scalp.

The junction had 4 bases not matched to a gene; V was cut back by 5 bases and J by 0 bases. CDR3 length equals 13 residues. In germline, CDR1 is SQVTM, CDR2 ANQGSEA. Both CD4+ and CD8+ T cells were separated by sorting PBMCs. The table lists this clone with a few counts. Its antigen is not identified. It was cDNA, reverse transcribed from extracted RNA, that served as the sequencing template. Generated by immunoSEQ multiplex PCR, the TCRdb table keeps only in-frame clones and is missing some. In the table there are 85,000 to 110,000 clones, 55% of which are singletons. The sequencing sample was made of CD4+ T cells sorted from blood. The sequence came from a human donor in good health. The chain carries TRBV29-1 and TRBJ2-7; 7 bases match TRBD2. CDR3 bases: TGCAGCGTTAGGCGGGGGTACTCCTACGAGCAGTACTTC. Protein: CSVRRGYSYEQYF.